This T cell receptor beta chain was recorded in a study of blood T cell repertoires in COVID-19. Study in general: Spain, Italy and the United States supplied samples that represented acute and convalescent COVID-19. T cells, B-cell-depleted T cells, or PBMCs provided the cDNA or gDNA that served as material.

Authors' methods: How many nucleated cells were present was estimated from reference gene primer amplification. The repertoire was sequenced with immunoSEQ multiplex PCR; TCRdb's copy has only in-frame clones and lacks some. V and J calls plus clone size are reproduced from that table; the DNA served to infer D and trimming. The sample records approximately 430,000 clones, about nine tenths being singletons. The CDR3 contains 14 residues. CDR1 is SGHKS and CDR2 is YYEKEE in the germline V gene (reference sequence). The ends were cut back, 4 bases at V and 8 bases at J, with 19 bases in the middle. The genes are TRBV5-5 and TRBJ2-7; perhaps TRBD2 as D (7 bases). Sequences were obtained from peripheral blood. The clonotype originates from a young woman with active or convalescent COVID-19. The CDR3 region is CASSPQGGDNKQYF. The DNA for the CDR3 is TGTGCCAGCAGCCCCCAGGGAGGGGACAATAAGCAGTACTTC.